The rows below give T cell receptor beta chains drawn from one sample of a study of cytomegalovirus exposure and HLA in healthy donors. Measured with immunoSEQ multiplex PCR; TCRdb has only the in-frame clones, and not every one. The table has more than 45,000 clones, roughly four fifths seen once; the top ten hold approximately 2.5%. Specimen: PBMCs. These receptors originate from a woman in her thirties or forties in good health and CMV-seropositive. CDR3s include the opening cysteine and the closing phenylalanine or tryptophan.

v_call	j_call	cdr3_aa
TRBV6-6	TRBJ2-1	CASSLLAGGYNEQFF
TRBV6-5	TRBJ1-3	CASRLTQGAGNTIYF
TRBV6-6	TRBJ2-7	CASSKGTSYLEQYF
TRBV10-3	TRBJ2-7	CAISESGTAYEQYF
TRBV5-8	TRBJ2-1	CASSALAEFYNEQFF
TRBV6-5	TRBJ2-7	CASSYSSGGYEQYF
TRBV30	TRBJ1-2	CAWSEKYQVRFYGYTF
TRBV20-1	TRBJ2-5	CSARAEETQYF
TRBV29-1	TRBJ2-1	CSVDIAGGNEQFF
TRBV30	TRBJ2-3	CAFSRDRGPDTQYF
TRBV7-2	TRBJ2-7	CASSLAYHSEQYF
TRBV11-2	TRBJ2-3	CASSYQTGRGDTQYF
TRBV11-2	TRBJ2-3	CASSPRGGLADTQYF
TRBV2	TRBJ2-3	CASAGGGGPRGTDTQYF
TRBV6-6	TRBJ1-1	CASSPGTGRMNTEAFF
TRBV2	TRBJ2-1	CASLRERGVSYNEQFF
TRBV6-1	TRBJ2-1	CASLARLANEQFF
TRBV7-6	TRBJ1-6	CASSADRNYSPLHF
TRBV5-1	TRBJ2-2	CASSLSSSGGELFF
TRBV19	TRBJ1-5	CASSMGGTRGGQPQHF
TRBV29-1	TRBJ2-2	CSVAAVPNTGELFF
TRBV5-4	TRBJ2-1	CASSLPPAGNNEQFF
TRBV28	TRBJ1-1	CATAQITPLKAFF
TRBV19	TRBJ2-5	CASSITSGTQYF
TRBV6-1	TRBJ2-6	CAINGGANVLTF
TRBV7-9	TRBJ1-3	CASSFGGSAGNTIYF